This T cell receptor beta chain was retrieved from a study of blood T cell repertoires in COVID-19. Study in general: From the United States, Italy and Spain came samples of acute and convalescent COVID-19. Sources were T cells, B-cell-depleted T cells, or PBMCs; the material itself was cDNA or gDNA.

Clones were read by immunoSEQ multiplex PCR, and TCRdb kept only the in-frame ones, dropping some. The sample has 200,000 to 250,000 clones, approximately 81% seen once. CDR3 size: 14 residues. V lost 7 bases and J lost 10, with 19 bases in between. Germline V gene lookup returns CDR1 LNHDA and CDR2 SQIVND (reference sequence). The specimen sequenced was peripheral blood. This TCR was recovered from a woman older than 75 with active or convalescent COVID-19. The chain employs TRBV19 and TRBJ1-4; D is undetermined. CDR3 nucleotide sequence: TGTGCCAGTAACACCGGGTCTGGATTTGGAAAACTGTTTTTT. Protein product: CASNTGSGFGKLFF.